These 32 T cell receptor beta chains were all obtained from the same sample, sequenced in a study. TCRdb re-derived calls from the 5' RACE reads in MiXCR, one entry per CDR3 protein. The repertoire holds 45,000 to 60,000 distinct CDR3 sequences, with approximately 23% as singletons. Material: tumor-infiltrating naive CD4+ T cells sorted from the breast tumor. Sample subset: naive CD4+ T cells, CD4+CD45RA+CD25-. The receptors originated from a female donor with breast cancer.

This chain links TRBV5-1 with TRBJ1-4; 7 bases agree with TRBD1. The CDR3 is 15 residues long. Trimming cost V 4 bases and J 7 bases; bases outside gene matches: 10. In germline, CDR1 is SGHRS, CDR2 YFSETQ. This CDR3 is CASSLLGTELEKLFF. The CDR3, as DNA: TGCGCCAGCAGCCTACTCGGGACAGAACTTGAAAAACTGTTTTTT.

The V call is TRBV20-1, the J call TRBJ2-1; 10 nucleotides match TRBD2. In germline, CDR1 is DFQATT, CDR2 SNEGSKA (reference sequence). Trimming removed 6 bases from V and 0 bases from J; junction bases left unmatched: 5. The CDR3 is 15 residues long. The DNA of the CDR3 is TGCAGTGCAACGACTAGCGGGTTCTCCTACAATGAGCAGTTCTTC. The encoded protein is CSATTSGFSYNEQFF.

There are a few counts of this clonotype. The CDR3 nucleotides read TGTGCCAGCAGCTTAGTCCGCGCGGGGTGGGGCTACAATGAGCAGTTCTTC. Its translation is CASSLVRAGWGYNEQFF. This chain joins TRBV7-9 and TRBJ2-1; D may be TRBD2 (6 bases). The CDR3 is 17 amino acids. V dropped 1 base and J dropped 3 bases, with 16 bases sitting between them. Germline V gives CDR1 SEHNR, CDR2 FQNEAQ (reference sequence).

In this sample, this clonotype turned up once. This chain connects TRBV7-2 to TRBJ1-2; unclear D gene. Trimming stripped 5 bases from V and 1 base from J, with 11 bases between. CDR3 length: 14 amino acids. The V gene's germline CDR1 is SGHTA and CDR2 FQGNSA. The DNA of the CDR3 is TGTGCCAGCAGCCCCTTGGACGGTAACTATGGCTACACCTTC. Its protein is CASSPLDGNYGYTF.

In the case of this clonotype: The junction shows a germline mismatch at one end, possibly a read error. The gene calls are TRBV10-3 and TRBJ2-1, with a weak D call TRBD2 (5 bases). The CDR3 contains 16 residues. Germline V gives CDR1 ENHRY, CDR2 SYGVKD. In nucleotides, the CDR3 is TGTGCCATCAGGGAGTCGGCGGGTCGGAATGTCAATGAGCAGTTCTTC. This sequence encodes CAIRESAGRNVNEQFF.

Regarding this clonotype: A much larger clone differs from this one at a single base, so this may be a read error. As DNA, the CDR3 is TGCGCCAGCAGCTTGGGATGGGTAGGGGTATACGAGCAGCACTTC. As protein: CASSLGWVGVYEQHF. The chain is built from TRBV5-1 and TRBJ2-7; TRBD1 is a possible D gene (5 bases). This CDR3 is built from 15 residues. Germline V gives CDR1 SGHRS, CDR2 YFSETQ.

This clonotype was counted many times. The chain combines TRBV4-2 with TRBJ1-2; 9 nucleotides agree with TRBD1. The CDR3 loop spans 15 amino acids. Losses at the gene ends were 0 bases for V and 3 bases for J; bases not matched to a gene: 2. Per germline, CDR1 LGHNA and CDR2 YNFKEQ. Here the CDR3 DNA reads TGTGCCAGCAGCCAAGATAGGACAGGGGACTATGGCTACACCTTC. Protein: CASSQDRTGDYGYTF.

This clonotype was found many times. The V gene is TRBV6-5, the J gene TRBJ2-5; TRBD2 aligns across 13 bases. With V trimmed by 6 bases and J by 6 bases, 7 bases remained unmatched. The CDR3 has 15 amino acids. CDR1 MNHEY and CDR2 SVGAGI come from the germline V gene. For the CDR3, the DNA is TGTGCCAGCAGCCCTCTGACTAGCGGGAGGAAGACCCAGTACTTC. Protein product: CASSPLTSGRKTQYF.

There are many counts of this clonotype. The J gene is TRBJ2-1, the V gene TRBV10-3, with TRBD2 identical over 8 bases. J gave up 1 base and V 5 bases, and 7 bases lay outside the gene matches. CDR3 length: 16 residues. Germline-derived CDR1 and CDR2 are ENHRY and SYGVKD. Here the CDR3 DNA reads TGTGCCATCAGTCCCGGGACTAGGAATTCCTACAATGAGCAGTTCTTC. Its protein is CAISPGTRNSYNEQFF.

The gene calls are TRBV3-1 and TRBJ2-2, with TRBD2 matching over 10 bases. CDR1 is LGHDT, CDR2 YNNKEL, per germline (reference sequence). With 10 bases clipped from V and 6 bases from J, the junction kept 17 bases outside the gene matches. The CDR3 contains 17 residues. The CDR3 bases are TGTGCCACCACAAAGGAACGGACTAGCGGTAGACCCGGGGAGCTGTTTTTT. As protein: CATTKERTSGRPGELFF.

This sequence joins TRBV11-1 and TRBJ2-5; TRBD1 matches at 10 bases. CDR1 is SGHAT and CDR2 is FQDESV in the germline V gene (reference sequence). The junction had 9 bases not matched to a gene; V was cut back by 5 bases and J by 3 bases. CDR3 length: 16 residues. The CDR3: CASSPPRGQGKETQYF. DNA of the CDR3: TGTGCCAGCAGCCCTCCACGGGGACAGGGGAAAGAGACCCAGTACTTC.

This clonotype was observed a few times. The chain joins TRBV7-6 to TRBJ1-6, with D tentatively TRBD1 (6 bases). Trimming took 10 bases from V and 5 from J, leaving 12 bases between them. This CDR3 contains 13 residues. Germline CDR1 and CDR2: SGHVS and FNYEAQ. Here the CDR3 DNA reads TGTGCCACCCGACAGGCAAATAATTCACCCCTCCACTTT. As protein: CATRQANNSPLHF.

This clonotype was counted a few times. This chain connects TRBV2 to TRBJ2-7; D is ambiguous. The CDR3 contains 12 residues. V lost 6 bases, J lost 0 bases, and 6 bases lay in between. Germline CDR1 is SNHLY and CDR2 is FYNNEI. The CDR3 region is CASRPISYEQYF. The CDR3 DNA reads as TGTGCCAGCAGGCCAATCTCCTACGAGCAGTACTTC.

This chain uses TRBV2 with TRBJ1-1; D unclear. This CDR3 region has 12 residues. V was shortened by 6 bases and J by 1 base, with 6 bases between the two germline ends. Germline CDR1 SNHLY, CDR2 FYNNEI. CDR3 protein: CASRSSNTEAFF. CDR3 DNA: TGTGCCAGCAGGAGTTCGAACACTGAAGCTTTCTTT.

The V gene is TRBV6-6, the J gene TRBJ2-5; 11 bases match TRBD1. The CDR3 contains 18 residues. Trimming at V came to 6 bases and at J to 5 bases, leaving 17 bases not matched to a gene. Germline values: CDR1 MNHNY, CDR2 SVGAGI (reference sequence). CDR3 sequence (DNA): TGTGCCAGCAGACCCTTACTCCTCCGGGACAGGGGGTCGGAGACCCAGTACTTC. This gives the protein CASRPLLLRDRGSETQYF.

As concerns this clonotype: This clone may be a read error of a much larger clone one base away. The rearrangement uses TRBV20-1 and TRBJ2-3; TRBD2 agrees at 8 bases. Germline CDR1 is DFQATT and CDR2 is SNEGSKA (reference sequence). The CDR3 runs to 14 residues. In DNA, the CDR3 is TGCAGTGCCATAGCGGGAATCGAATGGCATACGCAGGATTTT. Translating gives CSAIAGIEWHTQDF.

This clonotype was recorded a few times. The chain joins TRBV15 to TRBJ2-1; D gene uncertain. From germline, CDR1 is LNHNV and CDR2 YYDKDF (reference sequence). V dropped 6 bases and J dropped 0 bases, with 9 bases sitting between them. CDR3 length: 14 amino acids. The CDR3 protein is CATSSQSSYNEQFF. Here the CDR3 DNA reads TGTGCCACCAGTTCCCAGAGCTCCTACAATGAGCAGTTCTTC.

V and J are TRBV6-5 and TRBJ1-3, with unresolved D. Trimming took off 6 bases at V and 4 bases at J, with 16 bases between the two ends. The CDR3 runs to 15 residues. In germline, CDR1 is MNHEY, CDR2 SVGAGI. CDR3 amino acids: CASSRISSSGNTIYF. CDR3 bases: TGTGCCAGCAGCCGAATCAGTTCCTCGGGAAACACCATATATTTT.

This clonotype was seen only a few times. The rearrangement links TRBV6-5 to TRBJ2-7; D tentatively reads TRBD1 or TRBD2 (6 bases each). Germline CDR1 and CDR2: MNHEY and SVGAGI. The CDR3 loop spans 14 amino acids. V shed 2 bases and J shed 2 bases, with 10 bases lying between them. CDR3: CASSYRGAAYEQYF. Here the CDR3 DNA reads TGTGCCAGCAGTTACAGGGGGGCCGCCTACGAGCAGTACTTC.

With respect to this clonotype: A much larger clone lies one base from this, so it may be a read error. The CDR3 sequence is CASSFGAWGEQFF. Here the CDR3 DNA reads TGTGCCAGCAGTTTCGGAGCCTGGGGTGAGCAGTTCTTC. The J gene is TRBJ2-1, the V gene TRBV12-3 or TRBV12-4; D unresolved. V was cut by 3 bases and J by 9 bases, with 12 bases left in between. CDR3 length equals 13 residues.

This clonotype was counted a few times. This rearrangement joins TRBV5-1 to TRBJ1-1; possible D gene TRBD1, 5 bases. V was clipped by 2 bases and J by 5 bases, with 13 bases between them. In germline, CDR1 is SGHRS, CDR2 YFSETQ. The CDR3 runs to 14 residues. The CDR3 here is CASSFTLKGTEAFF. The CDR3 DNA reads TGCGCCAGCAGCTTCACACTAAAGGGGACTGAAGCTTTCTTT.

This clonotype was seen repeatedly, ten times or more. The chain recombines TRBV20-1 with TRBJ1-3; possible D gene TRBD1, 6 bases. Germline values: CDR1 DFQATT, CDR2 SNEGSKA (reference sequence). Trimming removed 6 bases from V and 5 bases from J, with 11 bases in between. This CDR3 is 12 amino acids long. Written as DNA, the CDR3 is TGCAGTGCGTCACAGGGTAGAAACACCATATATTTT. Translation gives CSASQGRNTIYF.

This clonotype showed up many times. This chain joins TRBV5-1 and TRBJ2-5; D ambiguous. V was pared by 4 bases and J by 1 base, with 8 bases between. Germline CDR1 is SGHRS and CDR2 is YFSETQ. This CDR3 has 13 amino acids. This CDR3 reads CASSQEGQETQYF. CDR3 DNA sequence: TGCGCCAGCAGCCAAGAAGGCCAAGAGACCCAGTACTTC.

This chain's CDR3 is CASSQDGTSGNEQFF. DNA for the CDR3: TGCGCCAGCAGCCAAGATGGGACTAGCGGCAATGAGCAGTTCTTC. V is TRBV4-3 and J is TRBJ2-1; 11 nucleotides agree with TRBD2. This CDR3 region has 15 residues. Germline V lookup: CDR1 LGHNA, CDR2 YSLEER. V gave up 0 bases and J gave up 6 bases; unmatched junction bases: 1.

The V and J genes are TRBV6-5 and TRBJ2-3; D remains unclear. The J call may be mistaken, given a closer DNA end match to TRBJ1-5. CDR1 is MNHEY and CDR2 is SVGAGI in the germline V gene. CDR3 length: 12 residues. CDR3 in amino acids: CASSSYPDTQHF. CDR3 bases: TGTGCCAGCAGTTCCTATCCAGATACGCAGCATTTT.

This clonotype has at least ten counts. CDR3 nucleotides: TGTGCCAGCAGCTCTCCCGACAGGGTGTACACTGAAGCTTTCTTT. This encodes CASSSPDRVYTEAFF. The rearrangement uses TRBV5-6 and TRBJ1-1; 7 bases map to TRBD1. Germline CDR1 reads SGHDT; CDR2 reads YYEEEE. The J segment lost 3 bases and the V segment lost 3 bases, leaving 8 bases of the junction unmatched. There are 15 residues in the CDR3.

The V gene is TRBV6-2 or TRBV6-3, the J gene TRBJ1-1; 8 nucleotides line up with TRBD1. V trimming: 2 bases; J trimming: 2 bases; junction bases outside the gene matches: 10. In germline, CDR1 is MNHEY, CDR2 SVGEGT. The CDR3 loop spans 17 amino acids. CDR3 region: CASSYGQQGAGNTEAFF. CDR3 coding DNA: TGTGCCAGCAGTTACGGACAGCAGGGGGCCGGTAACACTGAAGCTTTCTTT.

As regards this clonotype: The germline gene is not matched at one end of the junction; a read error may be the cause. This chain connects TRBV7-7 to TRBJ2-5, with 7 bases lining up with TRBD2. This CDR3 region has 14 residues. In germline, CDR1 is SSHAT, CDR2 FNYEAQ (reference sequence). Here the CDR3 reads CASSWGGTRETQYF. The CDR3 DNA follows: TGTGCTAGCAGCTGGGGGGGAACCCGGGAGACCCAGTACTTC.

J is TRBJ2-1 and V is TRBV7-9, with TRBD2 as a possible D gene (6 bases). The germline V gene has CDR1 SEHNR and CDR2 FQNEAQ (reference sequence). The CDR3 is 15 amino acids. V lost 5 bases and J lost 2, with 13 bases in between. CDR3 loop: CASSARLGAYNEQFF. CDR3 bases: TGTGCCAGCAGCGCCCGACTAGGGGCCTACAATGAGCAGTTCTTC.

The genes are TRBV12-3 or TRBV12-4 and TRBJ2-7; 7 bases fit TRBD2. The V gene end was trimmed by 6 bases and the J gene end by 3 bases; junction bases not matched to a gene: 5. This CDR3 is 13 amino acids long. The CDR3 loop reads CASSRRTSYEQYF. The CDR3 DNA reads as TGTGCCAGCAGCCGCCGGACTAGCTACGAGCAGTACTTC.

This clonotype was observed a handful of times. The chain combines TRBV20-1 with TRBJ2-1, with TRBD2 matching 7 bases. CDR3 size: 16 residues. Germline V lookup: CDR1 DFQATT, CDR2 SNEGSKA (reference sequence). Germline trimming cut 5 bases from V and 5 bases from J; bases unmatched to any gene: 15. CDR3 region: CSAFRDYPEYNNEQFF. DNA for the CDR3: TGCAGTGCTTTCCGGGACTATCCGGAATATAACAATGAGCAGTTCTTC.

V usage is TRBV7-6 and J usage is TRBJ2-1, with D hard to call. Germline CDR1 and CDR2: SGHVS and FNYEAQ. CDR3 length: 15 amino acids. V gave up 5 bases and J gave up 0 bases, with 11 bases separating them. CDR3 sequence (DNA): TGTGCCAGCAGCCCTCGCCTGAGCTCCTACAATGAGCAGTTCTTC. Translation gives CASSPRLSSYNEQFF. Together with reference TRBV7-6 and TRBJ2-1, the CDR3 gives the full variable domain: GAGVSQSPRYKVTKRGQDVALRCDPISGHVSLYWYRQALGQGPEFLTYFNYEAQQDKSGLPNDRFSAERPEGSISTLTIQRTEQRDSAMYRCASSPRLSSYNEQFFGPGTRLTVL.